The present T cell receptor beta chain was sequenced within a study of blood T cell repertoires in COVID-19. The assay was immunoSEQ multiplex PCR, and TCRdb's table has in-frame clones only and misses some. Counted here are roughly 330,000 clones, around 89% occurring once; the ten biggest clones make up under 7.5%. CDR1 and CDR2 from the germline V gene are SGHAT and FQNNGV. The CDR3 covers 14 residues. The V end was cut by 4 bases, the J end by 3 bases, with 12 bases between. V and J are TRBV11-2 and TRBJ1-1, with TRBD1 as a possible D gene (5 bases). The sample was peripheral blood. This receptor was obtained from a man younger than 35 who had recovered from COVID-19. Here the CDR3 reads CASSSTQGHTEAFF. The DNA for the CDR3 is TGTGCCAGCAGCTCGACCCAGGGTCACACTGAAGCTTTCTTT. Variable domain in full (rest from reference TRBV11-2 and TRBJ1-1): EAGVAQSPRYKIIEKRQSVAFWCNPISGHATLYWYQQILGQGPKLLIQFQNNGVVDDSQLPKDRFSAERLKGVDSTLKIQPAKLEDSAVYLCASSSTQGHTEAFFGQGTRLTVV.